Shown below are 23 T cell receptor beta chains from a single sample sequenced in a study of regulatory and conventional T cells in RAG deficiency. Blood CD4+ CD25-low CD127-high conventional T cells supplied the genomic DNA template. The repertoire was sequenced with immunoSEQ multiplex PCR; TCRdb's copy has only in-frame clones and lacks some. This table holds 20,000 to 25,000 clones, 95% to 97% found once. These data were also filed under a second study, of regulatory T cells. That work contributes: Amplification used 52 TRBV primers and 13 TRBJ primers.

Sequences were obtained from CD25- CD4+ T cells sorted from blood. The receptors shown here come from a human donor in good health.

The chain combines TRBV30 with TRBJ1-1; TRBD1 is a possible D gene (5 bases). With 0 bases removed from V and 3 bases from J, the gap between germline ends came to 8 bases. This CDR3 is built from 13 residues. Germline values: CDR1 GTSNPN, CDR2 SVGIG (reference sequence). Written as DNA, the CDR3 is TGTGCCTGGAGTGTACAAGGGGACACTGAAGCTTTCTTT. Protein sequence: CAWSVQGDTEAFF.

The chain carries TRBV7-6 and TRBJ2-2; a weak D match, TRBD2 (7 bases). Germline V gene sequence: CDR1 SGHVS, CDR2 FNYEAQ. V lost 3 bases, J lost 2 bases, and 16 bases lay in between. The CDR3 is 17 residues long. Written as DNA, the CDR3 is TGTGCCAGCAGCTTGGGAGGGGGGGCGCGTAACACCGGGGAGCTGTTTTTT. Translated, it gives CASSLGGGARNTGELFF. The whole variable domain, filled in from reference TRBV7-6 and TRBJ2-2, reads GAGVSQSPRYKVTKRGQDVALRCDPISGHVSLYWYRQALGQGPEFLTYFNYEAQQDKSGLPNDRFSAERPEGSISTLTIQRTEQRDSAMYRCASSLGGGARNTGELFFGEGSRLTVL.

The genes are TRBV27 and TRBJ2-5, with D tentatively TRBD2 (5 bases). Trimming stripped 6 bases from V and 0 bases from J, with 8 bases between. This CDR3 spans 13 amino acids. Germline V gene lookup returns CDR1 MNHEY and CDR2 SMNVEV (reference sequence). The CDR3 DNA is TGTGCCAGCAGACTAGGGAACCAAGAGACCCAGTACTTC. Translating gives CASRLGNQETQYF.

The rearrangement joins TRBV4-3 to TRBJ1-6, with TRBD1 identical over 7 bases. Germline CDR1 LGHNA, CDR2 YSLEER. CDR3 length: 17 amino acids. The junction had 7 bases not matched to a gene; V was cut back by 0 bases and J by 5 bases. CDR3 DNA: TGCGCCAGCAGCCAAGATGATGTAGGGACAGATAATTCACCCCTCCACTTT. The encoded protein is CASSQDDVGTDNSPLHF.

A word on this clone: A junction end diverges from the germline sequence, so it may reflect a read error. CDR3 loop: CATRRGGGATDTQYF. As DNA, the CDR3 is TGTGCCACCAGAAGAGGTGGTGGGGCAACAGATACGCAGTATTTT. The chain couples TRBV15 to TRBJ2-3, with D maybe TRBD1 (5 bases). Germline values: CDR1 LNHNV, CDR2 YYDKDF (reference sequence). The CDR3 sequence is 15 residues long.

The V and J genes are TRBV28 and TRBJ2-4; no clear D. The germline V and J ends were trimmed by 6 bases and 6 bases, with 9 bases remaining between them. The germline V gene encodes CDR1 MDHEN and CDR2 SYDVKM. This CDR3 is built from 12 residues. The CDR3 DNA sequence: TGTGCCAGCAGGCACGAGAGAAACATTCAGTACTTC. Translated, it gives CASRHERNIQYF. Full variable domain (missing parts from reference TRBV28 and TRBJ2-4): DVKVTQSSRYLVKRTGEKVFLECVQDMDHENMFWYRQDPGLGLRLIYFSYDVKMKEKGDIPEGYSVSREKKERFSLILESASTNQTSMYLCASRHERNIQYFGAGTRLSVL.

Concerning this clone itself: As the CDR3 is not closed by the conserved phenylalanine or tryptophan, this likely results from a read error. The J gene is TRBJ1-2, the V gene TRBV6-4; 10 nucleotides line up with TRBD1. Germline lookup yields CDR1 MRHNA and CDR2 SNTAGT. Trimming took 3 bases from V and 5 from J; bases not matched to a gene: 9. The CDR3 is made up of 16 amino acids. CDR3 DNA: TGTGCCAGCAGTGAAACCGGACAGGGGGATTTTTATGGCTACACCCTC. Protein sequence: CASSETGQGDFYGYTL.

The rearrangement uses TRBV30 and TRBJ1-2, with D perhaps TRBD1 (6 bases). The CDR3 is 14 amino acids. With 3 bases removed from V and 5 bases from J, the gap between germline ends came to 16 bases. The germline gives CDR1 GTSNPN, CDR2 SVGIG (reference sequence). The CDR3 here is CAWSYGGARYGYTF. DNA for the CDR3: TGTGCCTGGAGCTATGGGGGGGCCAGGTATGGCTACACCTTC.

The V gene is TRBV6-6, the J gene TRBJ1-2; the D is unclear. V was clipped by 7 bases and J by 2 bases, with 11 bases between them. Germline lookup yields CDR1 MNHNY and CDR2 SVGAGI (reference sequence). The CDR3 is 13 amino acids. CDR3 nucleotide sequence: TGTGCCAGCAAACCAGGCCTCAACTATGGCTACACCTTC. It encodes CASKPGLNYGYTF.

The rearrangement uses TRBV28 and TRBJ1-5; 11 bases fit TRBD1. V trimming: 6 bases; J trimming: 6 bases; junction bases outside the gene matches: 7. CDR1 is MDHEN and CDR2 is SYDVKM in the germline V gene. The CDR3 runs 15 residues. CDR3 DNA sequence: TGTGCCAGCAGATCCGGGACAGGGGGTTTTCAGCCCCAGCATTTT. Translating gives CASRSGTGGFQPQHF. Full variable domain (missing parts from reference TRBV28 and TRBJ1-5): DVKVTQSSRYLVKRTGEKVFLECVQDMDHENMFWYRQDPGLGLRLIYFSYDVKMKEKGDIPEGYSVSREKKERFSLILESASTNQTSMYLCASRSGTGGFQPQHFGDGTRLSIL.

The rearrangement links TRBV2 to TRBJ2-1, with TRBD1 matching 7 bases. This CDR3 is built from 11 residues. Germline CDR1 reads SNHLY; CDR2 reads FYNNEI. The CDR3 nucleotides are TGTGTAGGGACAGCCTACAATGAGCAGTTCTTC. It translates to CVGTAYNEQFF.

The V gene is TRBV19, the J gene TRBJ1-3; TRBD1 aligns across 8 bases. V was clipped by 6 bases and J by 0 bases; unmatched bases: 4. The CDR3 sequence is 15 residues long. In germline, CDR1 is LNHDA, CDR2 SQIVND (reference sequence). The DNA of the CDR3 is TGTGCCAGTAGGCCCACAGGGGGCTCTGGAAACACCATATATTTT. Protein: CASRPTGGSGNTIYF.

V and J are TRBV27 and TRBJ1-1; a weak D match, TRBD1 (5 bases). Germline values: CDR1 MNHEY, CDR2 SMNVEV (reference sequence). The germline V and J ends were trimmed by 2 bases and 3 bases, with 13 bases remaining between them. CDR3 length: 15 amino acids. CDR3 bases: TGTGCCAGCAGTTTAGAATTCGGGGGGGACACTGAAGCTTTCTTT. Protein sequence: CASSLEFGGDTEAFF.

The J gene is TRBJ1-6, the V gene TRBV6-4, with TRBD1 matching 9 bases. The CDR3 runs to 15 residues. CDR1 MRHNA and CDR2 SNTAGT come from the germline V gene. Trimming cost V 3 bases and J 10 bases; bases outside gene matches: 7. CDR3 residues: CASSESGTGKSPLHF. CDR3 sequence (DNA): TGTGCCAGCAGTGAATCCGGGACAGGGAAGTCACCCCTCCACTTT.

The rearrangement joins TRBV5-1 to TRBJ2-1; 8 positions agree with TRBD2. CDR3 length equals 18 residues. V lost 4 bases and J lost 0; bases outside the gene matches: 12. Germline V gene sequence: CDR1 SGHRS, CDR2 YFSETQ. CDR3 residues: CASSVSSGGTNSYNEQFF. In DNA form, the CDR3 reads TGCGCCAGCAGCGTTTCCAGCGGGGGTACCAACTCCTACAATGAGCAGTTCTTC.

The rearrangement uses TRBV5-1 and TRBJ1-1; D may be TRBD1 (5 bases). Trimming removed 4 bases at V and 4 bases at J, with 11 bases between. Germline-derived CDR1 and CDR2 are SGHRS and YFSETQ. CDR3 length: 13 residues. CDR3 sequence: CASSIGGGTEAFF. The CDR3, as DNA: TGCGCCAGCAGCATCGGGGGAGGCACTGAAGCTTTCTTT.

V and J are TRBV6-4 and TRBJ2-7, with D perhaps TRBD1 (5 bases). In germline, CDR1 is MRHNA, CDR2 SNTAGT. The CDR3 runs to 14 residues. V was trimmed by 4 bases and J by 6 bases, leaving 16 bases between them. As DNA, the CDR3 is TGTGCCAGCAGTGTTGTTCAGGGTCTCGGCGAGCAGTACTTC. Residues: CASSVVQGLGEQYF.

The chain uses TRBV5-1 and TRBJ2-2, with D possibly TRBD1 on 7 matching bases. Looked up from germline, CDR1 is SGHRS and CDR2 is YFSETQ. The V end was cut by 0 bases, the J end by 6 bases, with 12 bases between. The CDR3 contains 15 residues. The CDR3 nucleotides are TGCGCCAGCAGCTTGGTCGCAGGGGGGTCCGGGGAGCTGTTTTTT. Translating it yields CASSLVAGGSGELFF.

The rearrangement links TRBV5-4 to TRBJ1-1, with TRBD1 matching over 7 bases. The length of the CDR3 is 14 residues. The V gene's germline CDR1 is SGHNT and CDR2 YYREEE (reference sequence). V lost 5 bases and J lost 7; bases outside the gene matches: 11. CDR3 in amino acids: CASRPSGTENEAFF. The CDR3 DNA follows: TGTGCCAGCAGGCCCTCCGGGACAGAGAATGAAGCTTTCTTT. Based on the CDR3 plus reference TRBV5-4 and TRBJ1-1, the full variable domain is ETGVTQSPTHLIKTRGQQVTLRCSSQSGHNTVSWYQQALGQGPQFIFQYYREEENGRGNFPPRFSGLQFPNYSSELNVNALELDDSALYLCASRPSGTENEAFFGQGTRLTVV.

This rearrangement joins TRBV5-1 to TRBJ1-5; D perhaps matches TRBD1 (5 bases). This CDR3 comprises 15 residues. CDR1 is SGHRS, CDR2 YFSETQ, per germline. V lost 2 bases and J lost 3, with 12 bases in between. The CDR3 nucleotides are TGCGCCAGCAGCTTAGGCGGGGCCGACAATCAGCCCCAGCATTTT. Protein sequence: CASSLGGADNQPQHF.

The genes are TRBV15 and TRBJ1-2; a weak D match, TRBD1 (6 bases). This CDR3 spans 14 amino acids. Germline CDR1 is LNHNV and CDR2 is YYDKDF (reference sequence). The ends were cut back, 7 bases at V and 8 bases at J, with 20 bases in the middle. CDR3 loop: CATTSDPGGTGYTF. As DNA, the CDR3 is TGTGCCACCACTTCAGACCCCGGGGGGACAGGCTACACCTTC.

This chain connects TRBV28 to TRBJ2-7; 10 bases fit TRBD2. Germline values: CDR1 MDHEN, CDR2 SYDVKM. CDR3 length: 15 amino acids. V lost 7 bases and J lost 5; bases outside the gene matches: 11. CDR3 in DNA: TGTGCCAGCAATTCCCAGCGGGGGGGCCTTGACGAGCAGTACTTC. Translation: CASNSQRGGLDEQYF.

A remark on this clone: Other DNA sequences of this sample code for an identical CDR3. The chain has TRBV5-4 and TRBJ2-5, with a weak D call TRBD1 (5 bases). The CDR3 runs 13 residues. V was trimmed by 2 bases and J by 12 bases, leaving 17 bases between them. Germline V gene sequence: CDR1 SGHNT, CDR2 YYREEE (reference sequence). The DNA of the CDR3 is TGTGCCAGCAGCTTACAAGACAGAAGGCCCGAGTACTTC. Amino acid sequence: CASSLQDRRPEYF.